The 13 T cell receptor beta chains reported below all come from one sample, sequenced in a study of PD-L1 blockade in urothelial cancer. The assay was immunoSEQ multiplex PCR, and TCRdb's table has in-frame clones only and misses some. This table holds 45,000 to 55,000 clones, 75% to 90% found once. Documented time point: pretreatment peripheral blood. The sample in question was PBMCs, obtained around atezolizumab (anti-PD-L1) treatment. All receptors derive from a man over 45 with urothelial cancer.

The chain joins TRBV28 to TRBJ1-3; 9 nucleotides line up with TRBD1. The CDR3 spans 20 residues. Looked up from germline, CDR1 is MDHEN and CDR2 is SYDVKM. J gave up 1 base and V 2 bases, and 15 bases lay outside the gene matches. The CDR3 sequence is CASSLLTGGYTPISGNTIYF. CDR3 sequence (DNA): TGTGCCAGCAGTTTACTAACAGGGGGCTATACCCCCATATCTGGAAACACCATATATTTT.

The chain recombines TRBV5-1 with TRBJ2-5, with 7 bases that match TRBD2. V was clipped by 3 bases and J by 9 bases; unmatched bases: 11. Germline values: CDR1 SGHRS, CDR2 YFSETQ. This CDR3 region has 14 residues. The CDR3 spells CASSSQQTSRAQYF. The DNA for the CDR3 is TGCGCCAGCAGCTCGCAGCAGACTAGCAGGGCCCAGTACTTC.

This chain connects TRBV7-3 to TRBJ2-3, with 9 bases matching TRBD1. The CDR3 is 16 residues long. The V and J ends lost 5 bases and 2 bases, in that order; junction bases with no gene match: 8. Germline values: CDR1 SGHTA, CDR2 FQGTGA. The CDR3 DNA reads TGTGCCAGCAGCCCCGGGCCACAGGGGGCCACAGATACGCAGTATTTT. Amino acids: CASSPGPQGATDTQYF.

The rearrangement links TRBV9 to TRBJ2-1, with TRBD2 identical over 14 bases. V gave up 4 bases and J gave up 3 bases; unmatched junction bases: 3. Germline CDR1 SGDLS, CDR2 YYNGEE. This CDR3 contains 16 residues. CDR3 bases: TGTGCCAGCAGCCGGACTAGCGGGAGGCTCTACAATGAGCAGTTCTTC. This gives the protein CASSRTSGRLYNEQFF.

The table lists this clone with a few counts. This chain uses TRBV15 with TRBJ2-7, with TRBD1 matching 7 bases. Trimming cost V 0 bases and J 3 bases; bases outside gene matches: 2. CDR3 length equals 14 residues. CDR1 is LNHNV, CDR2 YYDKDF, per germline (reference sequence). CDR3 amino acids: CATSREPGGYEQYF. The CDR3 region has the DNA TGTGCCACCAGCAGAGAACCAGGGGGCTACGAGCAGTACTTC.

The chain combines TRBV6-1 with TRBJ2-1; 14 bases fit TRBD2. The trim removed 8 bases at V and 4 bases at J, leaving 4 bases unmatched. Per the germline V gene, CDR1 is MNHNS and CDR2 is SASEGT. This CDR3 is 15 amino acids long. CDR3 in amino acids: CASGTSGGQYNEQFF. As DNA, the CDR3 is TGTGCCAGCGGGACTAGCGGGGGACAATACAATGAGCAGTTCTTC.

CDR3 sequence: CATSAQGGTDTQYF. CDR3 bases: TGTGCCACCAGCGCCCAGGGGGGCACAGATACGCAGTATTTT. The chain employs TRBV15 and TRBJ2-3; 7 nucleotides align to TRBD1. Losses at the gene ends were 5 bases for V and 1 base for J; bases not matched to a gene: 3. This CDR3 is built from 14 residues. The V gene's germline CDR1 is LNHNV and CDR2 YYDKDF (reference sequence).

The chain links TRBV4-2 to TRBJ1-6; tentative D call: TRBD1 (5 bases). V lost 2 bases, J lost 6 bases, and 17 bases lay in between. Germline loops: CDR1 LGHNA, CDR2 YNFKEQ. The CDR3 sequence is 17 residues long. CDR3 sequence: CASSQPQVPLGNSPLHF. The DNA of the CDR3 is TGTGCCAGCAGCCAACCACAGGTGCCCCTCGGTAATTCACCCCTCCACTTT.

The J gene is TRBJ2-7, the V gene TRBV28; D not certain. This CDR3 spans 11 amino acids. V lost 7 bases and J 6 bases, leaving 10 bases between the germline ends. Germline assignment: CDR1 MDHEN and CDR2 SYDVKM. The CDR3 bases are TGTGCCAGCACGAAGCGCTCCGAGCAGTACTTC. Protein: CASTKRSEQYF.

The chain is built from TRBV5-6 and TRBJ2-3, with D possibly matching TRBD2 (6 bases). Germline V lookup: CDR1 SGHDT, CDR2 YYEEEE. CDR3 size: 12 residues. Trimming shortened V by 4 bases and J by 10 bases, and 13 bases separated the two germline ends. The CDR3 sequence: CASSVIPGAQYF. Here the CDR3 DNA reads TGTGCCAGCAGCGTTATACCGGGGGCGCAGTATTTT.

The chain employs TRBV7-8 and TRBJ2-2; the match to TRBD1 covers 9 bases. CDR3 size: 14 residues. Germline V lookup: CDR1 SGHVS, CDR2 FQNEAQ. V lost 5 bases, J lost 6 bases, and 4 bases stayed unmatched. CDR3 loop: CASSRTGVPGELFF. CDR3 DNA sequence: TGTGCCAGCAGCCGGACAGGGGTCCCCGGGGAGCTGTTTTTT.

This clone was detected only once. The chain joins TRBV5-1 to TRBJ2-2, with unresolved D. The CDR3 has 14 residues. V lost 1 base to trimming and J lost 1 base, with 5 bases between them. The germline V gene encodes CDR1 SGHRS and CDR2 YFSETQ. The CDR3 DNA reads TGCGCCAGCAGCTTGACGGGGAACACCGGGGAGCTGTTTTTT. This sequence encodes CASSLTGNTGELFF.

The DNA for the CDR3 is TGTGCCAGCAGCTCCCGAGATACGCAGTATTTT. This sequence encodes CASSSRDTQYF. V gene TRBV7-9 combines with J gene TRBJ2-3, with unresolved D. Looked up from germline, CDR1 is SEHNR and CDR2 is FQNEAQ (reference sequence). The ends were cut back, 4 bases at V and 5 bases at J, with 4 bases in the middle. This CDR3 is 11 amino acids long.